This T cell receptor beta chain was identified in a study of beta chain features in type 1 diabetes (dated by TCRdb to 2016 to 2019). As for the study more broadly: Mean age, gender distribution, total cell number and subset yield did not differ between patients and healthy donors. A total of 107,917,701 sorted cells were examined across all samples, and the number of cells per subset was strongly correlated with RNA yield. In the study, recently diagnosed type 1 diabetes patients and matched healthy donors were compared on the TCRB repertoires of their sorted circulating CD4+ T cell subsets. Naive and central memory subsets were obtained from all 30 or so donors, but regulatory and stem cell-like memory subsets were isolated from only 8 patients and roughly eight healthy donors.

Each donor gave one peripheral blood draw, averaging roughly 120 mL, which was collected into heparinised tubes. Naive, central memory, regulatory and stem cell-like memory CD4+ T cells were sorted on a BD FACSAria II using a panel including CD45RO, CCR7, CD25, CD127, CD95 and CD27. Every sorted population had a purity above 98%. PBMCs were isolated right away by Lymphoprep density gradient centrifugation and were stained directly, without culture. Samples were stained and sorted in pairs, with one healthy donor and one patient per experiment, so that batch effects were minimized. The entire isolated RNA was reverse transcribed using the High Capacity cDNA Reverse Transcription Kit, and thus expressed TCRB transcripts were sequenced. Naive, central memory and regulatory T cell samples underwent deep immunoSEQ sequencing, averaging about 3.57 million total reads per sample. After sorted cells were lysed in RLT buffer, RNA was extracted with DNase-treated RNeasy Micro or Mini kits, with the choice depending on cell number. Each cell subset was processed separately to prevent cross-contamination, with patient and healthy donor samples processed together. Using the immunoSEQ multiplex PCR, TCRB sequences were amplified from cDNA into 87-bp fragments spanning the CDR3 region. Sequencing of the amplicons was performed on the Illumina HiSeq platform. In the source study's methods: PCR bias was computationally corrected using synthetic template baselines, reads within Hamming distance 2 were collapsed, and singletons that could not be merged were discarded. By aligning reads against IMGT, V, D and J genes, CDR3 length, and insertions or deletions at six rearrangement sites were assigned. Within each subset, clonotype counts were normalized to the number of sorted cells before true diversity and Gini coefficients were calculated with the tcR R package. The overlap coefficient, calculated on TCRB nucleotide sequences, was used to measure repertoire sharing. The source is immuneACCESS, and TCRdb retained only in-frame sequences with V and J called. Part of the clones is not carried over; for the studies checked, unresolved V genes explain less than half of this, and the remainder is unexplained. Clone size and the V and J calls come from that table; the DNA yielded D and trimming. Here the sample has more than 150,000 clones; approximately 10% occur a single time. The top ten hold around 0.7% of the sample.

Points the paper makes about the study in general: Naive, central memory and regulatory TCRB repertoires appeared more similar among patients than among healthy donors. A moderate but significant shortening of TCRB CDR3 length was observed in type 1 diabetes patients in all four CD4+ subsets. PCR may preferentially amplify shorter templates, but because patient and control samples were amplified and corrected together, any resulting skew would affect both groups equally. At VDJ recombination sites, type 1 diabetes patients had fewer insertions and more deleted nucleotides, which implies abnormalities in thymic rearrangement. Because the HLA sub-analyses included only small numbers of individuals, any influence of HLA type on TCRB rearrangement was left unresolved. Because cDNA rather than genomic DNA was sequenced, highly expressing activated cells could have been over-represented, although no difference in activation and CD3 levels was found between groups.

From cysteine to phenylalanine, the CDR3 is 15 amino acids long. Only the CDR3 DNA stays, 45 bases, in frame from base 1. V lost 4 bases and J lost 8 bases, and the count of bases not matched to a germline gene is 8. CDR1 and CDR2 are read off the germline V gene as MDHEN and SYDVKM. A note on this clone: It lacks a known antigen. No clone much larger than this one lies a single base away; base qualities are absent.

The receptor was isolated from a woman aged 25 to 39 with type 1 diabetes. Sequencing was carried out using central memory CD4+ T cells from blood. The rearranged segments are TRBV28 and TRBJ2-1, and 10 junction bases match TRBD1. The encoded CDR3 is CASSSPGQGRDEQFF. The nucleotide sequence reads TGTGCCAGCAGTTCCCCGGGACAGGGGAGGGATGAGCAGTTCTTC.